This T cell receptor beta chain is drawn from a study of shared clonotypes between healthy human individuals. TCRdb keeps only in-frame clones here, not all; method: immunoSEQ multiplex PCR. The sample yields over a million clones, roughly 96% seen once. Germline V gene lookup returns CDR1 SGHRS and CDR2 YFSETQ. The CDR3 sequence is 13 residues long. Deletions cut 6 bases from V and 2 bases from J, with 9 bases between. As concerns this clone: Other nucleotide sequences in the sample specify the same CDR3.

The chain links TRBV5-1 to TRBJ2-1; no firm D call. Source material: naive CD4+ T cells sorted from blood. Subset specified: CD45RA+ positively selected. This receptor was obtained from a man younger than 45 in good health. CDR3 DNA: TGCGCCAGCACCCGAGACACCTACAATGAGCAGTTCTTC. Its protein is CASTRDTYNEQFF.